The next 5 T cell receptor beta chains were all read from a single sample in a study of blood T cells in healthy people across ages. Primers used in a second PCR of roughly 6 to 12 cycles were a sample-barcoded 5' primer and a J-beta primer mix. From the 5' RACE reads, TCRdb called clonotypes with MiXCR, one entry per CDR3 protein. Of 910,000 or so distinct CDR3 sequences listed, roughly 51% are singletons. The sample was blood. The origin of the receptors is a woman between 55 and 75 years old in good health.

CDR3 in amino acids: CASTDGPAYEQYF. The CDR3 coding sequence is TGTGCCAGCACCGACGGCCCTGCTTACGAGCAGTACTTC. The chain employs TRBV28 and TRBJ2-7; D ambiguous. CDR3 length equals 13 residues. The germline gives CDR1 MDHEN, CDR2 SYDVKM. V shed 7 bases and J shed 4 bases, with 14 bases lying between them.

The V call is TRBV11-2, the J call TRBJ2-1; weak D call: TRBD1 (6 bases). Trimming shortened V by 5 bases and J by 6 bases, and 14 bases separated the two germline ends. Per germline, CDR1 SGHAT and CDR2 FQNNGV. This CDR3 has 14 amino acids. The CDR3 DNA is TGTGCCAGCAGCCAAGATTTGGGGGCCAATGAGCAGTTCTTC. Its translation: CASSQDLGANEQFF. The variable domain in full, completed from reference TRBV11-2 and TRBJ2-1, reads EAGVAQSPRYKIIEKRQSVAFWCNPISGHATLYWYQQILGQGPKLLIQFQNNGVVDDSQLPKDRFSAERLKGVDSTLKIQPAKLEDSAVYLCASSQDLGANEQFFGPGTRLTVL.

The V call is TRBV12-3 or TRBV12-4, the J call TRBJ2-3, with D maybe TRBD1 (5 bases). The CDR3 consists of 16 residues. V lost 2 bases, J lost 1 base, and 13 bases lay in between. CDR3 coding DNA: TGTGCCAGCAGTTTAAGGCGGCAGGGCGGCACAGATACGCAGTATTTT. The encoded protein is CASSLRRQGGTDTQYF.

V is TRBV5-6 and J is TRBJ2-1, with D maybe TRBD1 (5 bases). Per germline, CDR1 SGHDT and CDR2 YYEEEE. CDR3 length: 15 amino acids. The ends were cut back, 6 bases at V and 0 bases at J, with 13 bases in the middle. This CDR3 is CASTHLGASYNEQFF. CDR3 nucleotide sequence: TGTGCCAGCACCCACCTAGGGGCCTCCTACAATGAGCAGTTCTTC. The full variable domain, with the rest looked up from reference TRBV5-6 and TRBJ2-1, is DAGVTQSPTHLIKTRGQQVTLRCSPKSGHDTVSWYQQALGQGPQFIFQYYEEEERQRGNFPDRFSGHQFPNYSSELNVNALLLGDSALYLCASTHLGASYNEQFFGPGTRLTVL.

The CDR3 DNA follows: TGTGCCACCAGCCCAACAGGGGGGAATGAAAAACTGTTTTTT. It specifies CATSPTGGNEKLFF. J is TRBJ1-4 and V is TRBV15; 8 nucleotides line up with TRBD1. V shed 5 bases, J shed 5 bases, and the junction held 4 bases outside the gene matches. CDR1 is LNHNV, CDR2 YYDKDF, per germline (reference sequence). CDR3 length equals 14 residues.